This T cell receptor beta chain appears in the sequencing data of a study of T cell responses to AZD1222 COVID-19 vaccine. Study-level findings and limits: Spike-specific TCR breadth and depth were elevated following two AZD1222 doses. Seropositive status at baseline applied to only 5 to 7 AZD1222 recipients.

Germline V CDR1 and CDR2: SGHDT, YYEEEE. V lost 4 bases to trimming and J lost 2 bases, with 7 bases between them. This CDR3 is 12 amino acids long. About this clone: Its antigen is currently unknown.

Profiled with immunoSEQ multiplex PCR; TCRdb holds only in-frame clones, not every one. Altogether some 130,000 clones are present, around 86% being singletons, with the ten largest covering 20% to 25%. This TCR was sampled from an adult in good health. Sequenced here: peripheral blood, sampled on day 0 of AZD1222 vaccination. V usage is TRBV5-6 and J usage is TRBJ2-7; maybe TRBD2 (5 bases). CDR3 residues: CASSLGAYEQYF. DNA of the CDR3: TGTGCCAGCAGCCTGGGAGCCTACGAGCAGTACTTC. The full variable domain, its missing parts supplied by reference TRBV5-6 and TRBJ2-7, is DAGVTQSPTHLIKTRGQQVTLRCSPKSGHDTVSWYQQALGQGPQFIFQYYEEEERQRGNFPDRFSGHQFPNYSSELNVNALLLGDSALYLCASSLGAYEQYFGPGTRLTVT.